The clone carrying this TCR beta chain has a count of ten or more. The target antigen is unknown. This entry belongs to a study of Graves' ophthalmopathy and Graves' hyperthyroidism. With 2 bases removed from V and 5 bases from J, the gap between germline ends came to 11 bases. The CDR3 is 14 amino acids. Germline CDR1 is MNHEY and CDR2 is SVGAGI. Study findings and constraints: The study's model predicted ophthalmopathy progression at roughly 69% sensitivity and 72% to 85% specificity.

The sequenced template was RNA, covering the TCR beta CDR3 region. An opening RT-PCR round employed HTBI primers and preceded a second-round multiplex PCR. Each CDR3 protein gets one entry after TCRdb re-called the multiplex PCR reads with MiXCR. Among over 450,000 distinct CDR3 sequences listed, 13% to 15% were seen once. V is TRBV6-5 and J is TRBJ2-3; tentative D call: TRBD2 (6 bases). Input material: blood. The sequence came from a young woman with Graves' ophthalmopathy. The CDR3 nucleotides read TGTGCCAGCAGTTACGGCGGGGTGGAAGATACGCAGTATTTT. Protein sequence: CASSYGGVEDTQYF.